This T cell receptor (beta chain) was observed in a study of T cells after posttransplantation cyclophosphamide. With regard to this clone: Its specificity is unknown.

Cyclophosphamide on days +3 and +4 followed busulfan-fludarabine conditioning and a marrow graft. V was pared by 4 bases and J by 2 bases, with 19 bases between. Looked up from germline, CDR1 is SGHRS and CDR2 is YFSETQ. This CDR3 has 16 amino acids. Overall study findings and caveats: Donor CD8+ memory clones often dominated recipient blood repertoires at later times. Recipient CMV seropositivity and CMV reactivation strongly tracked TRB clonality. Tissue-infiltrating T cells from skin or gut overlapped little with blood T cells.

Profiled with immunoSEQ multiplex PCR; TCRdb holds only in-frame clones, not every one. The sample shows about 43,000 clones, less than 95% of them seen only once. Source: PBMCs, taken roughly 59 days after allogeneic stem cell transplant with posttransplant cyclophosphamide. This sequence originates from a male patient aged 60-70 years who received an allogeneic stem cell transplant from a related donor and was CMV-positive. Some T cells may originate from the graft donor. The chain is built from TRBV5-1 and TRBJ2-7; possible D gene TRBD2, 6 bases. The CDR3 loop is CASSPGGGSRTYEQYF. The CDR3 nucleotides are TGCGCCAGCAGCCCCGGGGGTGGGAGCAGGACCTACGAGCAGTACTTC.